This TCR beta chain emerged from a study of shared clonotypes between healthy human individuals. Trimming removed 7 bases from V and 0 bases from J, with 18 bases in between. CDR3 length: 16 residues. The germline gives CDR1 LGHNT, CDR2 FRNRAP. CD45RA+ naive and CD45RA-negative memory subsets were separated from CD4+ cells. The method was immunoSEQ multiplex PCR; TCRdb's version includes in-frame clones alone and lacks a portion of them. This table holds a few million clones, roughly 93% found once. The clonotype originates from a man aged 18-30 years in good health. Some clones in this sample may be carry-over from other donors' samples. The chain has TRBV12-5 and TRBJ1-2; D perhaps matches TRBD1 (5 bases). The material sequenced was naive CD4+ T cells from PBMCs. The subset is: CD45RA+ positively selected. For the CDR3, the DNA is TGTGCTAGTGCTATATGGTCTGGGACGGCTAACTATGGCTACACCTTC. Protein sequence: CASAIWSGTANYGYTF. The full variable domain, rest sourced from reference TRBV12-5 and TRBJ1-2, is DARVTQTPRHKVTEMGQEVTMRCQPILGHNTVFWYRQTMMQGLELLAYFRNRAPLDDSGMPKDRFSAEMPDATLATLKIQPSEPRDSAVYFCASAIWSGTANYGYTFGSGTRLTVV.